This T cell receptor (beta chain) was identified during a study of T cells in Graves' hyperthyroidism and ophthalmopathy. As for the study in general: Prior to any treatment, at the point of initial diagnosis, peripheral blood was collected.

Per germline, CDR1 MNHEY and CDR2 SMNVEV (reference sequence). CDR3 length: 17 residues. V trimming: 2 bases; J trimming: 9 bases; junction bases outside the gene matches: 11. This clonotype was detected many times. Amplification targeted TCR beta CDR3 regions from RNA transcripts. The TCR CDR3 was amplified in a first-round RT-PCR using the HTBI primer set. TCRdb independently ran MiXCR on the multiplex PCR reads; one entry per CDR3 protein. The data contain 300,000 to 400,000 distinct CDR3 sequences, over 11% of them singletons. The receptor was isolated from a woman aged 60-75 years with Graves' hyperthyroidism. The rearrangement links TRBV27 to TRBJ2-1; 12 nucleotides align to TRBD2. Input material: blood. This CDR3 is CASSLRLAGASMLEQFF. As DNA, the CDR3 is TGTGCCAGCAGTTTAAGACTAGCGGGAGCCTCCATGCTTGAGCAGTTCTTC.